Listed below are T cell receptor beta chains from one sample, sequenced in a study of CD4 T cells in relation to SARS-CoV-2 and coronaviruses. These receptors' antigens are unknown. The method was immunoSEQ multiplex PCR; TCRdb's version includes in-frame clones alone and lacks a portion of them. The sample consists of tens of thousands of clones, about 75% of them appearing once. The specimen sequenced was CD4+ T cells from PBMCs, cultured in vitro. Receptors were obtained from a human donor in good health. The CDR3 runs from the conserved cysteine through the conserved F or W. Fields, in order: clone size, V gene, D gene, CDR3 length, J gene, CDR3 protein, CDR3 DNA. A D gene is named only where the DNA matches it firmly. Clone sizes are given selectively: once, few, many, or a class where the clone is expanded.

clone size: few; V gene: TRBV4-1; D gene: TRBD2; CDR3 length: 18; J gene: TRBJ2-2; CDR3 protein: CASSPPTGLATNTGELFF; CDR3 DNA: TGCGCCAGCAGCCCCCCAACCGGACTAGCGACGAACACCGGGGAGCTGTTTTTT
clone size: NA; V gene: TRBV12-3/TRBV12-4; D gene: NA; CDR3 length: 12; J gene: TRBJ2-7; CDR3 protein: CASTRTVREQYF; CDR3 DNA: TGTGCCAGCACCCGGACAGTTCGGGAGCAGTACTTC
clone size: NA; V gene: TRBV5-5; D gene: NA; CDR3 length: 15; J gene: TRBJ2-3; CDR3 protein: CASSLAGVSADTQYF; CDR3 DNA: TGTGCCAGCAGCTTGGCCGGCGTTAGCGCAGATACGCAGTATTTT
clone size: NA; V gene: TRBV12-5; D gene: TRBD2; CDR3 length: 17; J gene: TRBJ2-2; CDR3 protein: CASGFGTSGIIGGELFF; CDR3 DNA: TGTGCTAGTGGTTTTGGGACTAGCGGGATTATCGGCGGGGAGCTGTTTTTT
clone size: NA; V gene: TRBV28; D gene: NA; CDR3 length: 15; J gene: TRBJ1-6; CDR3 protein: CASSRNREYNSPLHF; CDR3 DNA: TGTGCCAGCAGCCGAAACAGGGAGTATAATTCACCCCTCCACTTT
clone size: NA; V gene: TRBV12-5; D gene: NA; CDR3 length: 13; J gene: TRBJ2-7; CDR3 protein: CASGADNSYEQYF; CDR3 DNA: TGTGCTAGTGGTGCAGACAACTCCTACGAGCAGTACTTC
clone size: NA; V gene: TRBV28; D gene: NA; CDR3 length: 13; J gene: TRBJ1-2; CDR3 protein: CASSWQGPYGYTF; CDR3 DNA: TGTGCCAGCAGTTGGCAGGGGCCCTATGGCTACACCTTC
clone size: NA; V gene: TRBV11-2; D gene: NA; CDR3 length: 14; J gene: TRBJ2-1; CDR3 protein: CASSFREREYEQFF; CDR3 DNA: TGTGCCAGCAGCTTCCGGGAGAGGGAGTATGAGCAGTTCTTC
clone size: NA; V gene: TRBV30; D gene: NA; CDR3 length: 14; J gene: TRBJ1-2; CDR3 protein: CAWSRDGTFYGYTF; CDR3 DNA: TGTGCCTGGAGCCGGGACGGCACGTTCTATGGCTACACCTTC
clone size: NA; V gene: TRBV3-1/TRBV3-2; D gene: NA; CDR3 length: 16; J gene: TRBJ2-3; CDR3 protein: CASSQWRGPSTDTQYF; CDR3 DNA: TGTGCCAGCAGCCAATGGCGGGGACCTAGCACAGATACGCAGTATTTT
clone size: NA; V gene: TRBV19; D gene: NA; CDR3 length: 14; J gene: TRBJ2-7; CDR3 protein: CASRTVGSSYEQYF; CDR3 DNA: TGTGCCAGTAGGACCGTGGGGAGCTCCTACGAGCAGTACTTC
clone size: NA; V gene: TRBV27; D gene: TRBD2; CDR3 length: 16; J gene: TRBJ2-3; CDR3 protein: CASSFLRLAGTDTQYF; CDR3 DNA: TGTGCCAGCAGTTTTCTGAGACTAGCTGGGACAGATACGCAGTATTTT
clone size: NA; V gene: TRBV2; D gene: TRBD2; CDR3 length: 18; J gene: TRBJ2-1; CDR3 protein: CASSESSRASGRGSEQFF; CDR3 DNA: TGTGCCAGCAGTGAAAGTTCGCGGGCTAGCGGGAGAGGGAGTGAGCAGTTCTTC
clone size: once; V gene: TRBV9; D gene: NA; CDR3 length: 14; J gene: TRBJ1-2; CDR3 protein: CASNPGRPKGGYTF; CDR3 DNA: TGTGCCAGCAATCCAGGGAGGCCCAAGGGCGGCTACACCTTC
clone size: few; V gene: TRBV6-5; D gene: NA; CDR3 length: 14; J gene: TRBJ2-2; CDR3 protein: CASSYSTSTGELFF; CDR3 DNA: TGTGCCAGCAGTTACTCTACTAGCACCGGGGAGCTGTTTTTT
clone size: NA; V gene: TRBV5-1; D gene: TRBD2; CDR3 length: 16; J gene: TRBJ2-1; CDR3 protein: CASSRVAGATYNEQFF; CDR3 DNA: TGCGCCAGCAGCAGAGTAGCGGGAGCCACCTACAATGAGCAGTTCTTC
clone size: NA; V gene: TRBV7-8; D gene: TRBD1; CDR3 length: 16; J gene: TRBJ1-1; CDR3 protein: CASSPPGQFMLTEAFF; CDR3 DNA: TGTGCCAGCAGCCCACCGGGACAGTTTATGTTAACTGAAGCTTTCTTT
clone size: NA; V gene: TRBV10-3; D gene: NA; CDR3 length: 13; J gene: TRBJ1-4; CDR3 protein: CATNSKEDEKLFF; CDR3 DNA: TGTGCCACCAACTCCAAGGAGGATGAAAAACTGTTTTTT
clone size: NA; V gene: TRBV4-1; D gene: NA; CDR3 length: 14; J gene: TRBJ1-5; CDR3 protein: CASSQGWDAKPQHF; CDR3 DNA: TGCGCCAGCAGCCAAGGTTGGGACGCTAAGCCCCAGCATTTT
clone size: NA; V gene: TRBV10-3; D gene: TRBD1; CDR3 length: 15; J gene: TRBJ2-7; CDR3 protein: CAISDGQGESYEQYF; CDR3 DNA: TGTGCCATCAGTGATGGACAGGGCGAATCCTACGAGCAGTACTTC
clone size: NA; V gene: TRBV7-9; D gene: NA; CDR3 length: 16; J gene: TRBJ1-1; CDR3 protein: CASSPPTGYMNTEAFF; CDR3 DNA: TGTGCCAGCAGCCCCCCGACAGGCTACATGAACACTGAAGCTTTCTTT
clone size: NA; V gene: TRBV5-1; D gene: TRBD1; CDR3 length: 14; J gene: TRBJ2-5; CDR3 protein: CASSDRDRAETQYF; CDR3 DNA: TGCGCCAGCAGCGATAGGGACAGGGCAGAGACCCAGTACTTC
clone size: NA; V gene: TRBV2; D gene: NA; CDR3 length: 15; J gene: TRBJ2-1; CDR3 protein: CASSVGPRTYNEQFF; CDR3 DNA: TGTGCCAGCAGTGTAGGGCCGAGGACGTACAATGAGCAGTTCTTC
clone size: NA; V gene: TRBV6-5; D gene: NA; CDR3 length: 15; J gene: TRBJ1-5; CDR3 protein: CASSRGTDSNQPQHF; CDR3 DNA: TGTGCCAGCAGTCGAGGGACGGATAGCAATCAGCCCCAGCATTTT
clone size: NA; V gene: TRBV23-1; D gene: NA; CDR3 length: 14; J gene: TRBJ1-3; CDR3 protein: CASSQSHSGNTIYF; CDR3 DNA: TGCGCCAGCAGTCAATCCCACTCTGGAAACACCATATATTTT
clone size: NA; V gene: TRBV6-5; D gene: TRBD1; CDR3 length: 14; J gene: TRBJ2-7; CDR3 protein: CASSGTAALGEQYF; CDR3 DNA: TGTGCCAGCAGCGGGACAGCAGCATTAGGCGAGCAGTACTTC
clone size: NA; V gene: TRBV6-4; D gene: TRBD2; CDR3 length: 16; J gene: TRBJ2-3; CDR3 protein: CASSDLAGDGTDTQYF; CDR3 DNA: TGTGCCAGCAGTGACCTAGCGGGAGATGGGACAGATACGCAGTATTTT